This T cell receptor (beta chain) was observed in a study of cytomegalovirus exposure and HLA in healthy donors. The PCR employed 60 Vbeta primers together with 13 Jbeta primers. Clones were sequenced by immunoSEQ multiplex PCR, and TCRdb holds only the in-frame ones, with some missing. The sample comprises approximately 170,000 clones, roughly four fifths of which are singletons, and about 1.6% rests with the top ten. The TCR was taken from a man between 40 and 49 years old in good health and CMV-seronegative. The specimen was PBMCs.

The CDR3 spells CASSQGGLIPGNTEAFF. The CDR3 bases are TGTGCCAGCAGCCAAGGGGGGCTTATCCCGGGGAACACTGAAGCTTTCTTT. The rearrangement links TRBV4-2 to TRBJ1-1; TRBD1 is a possible D gene (6 bases). The ends were cut back, 1 base at V and 1 base at J, with 16 bases in the middle. Germline V gene lookup returns CDR1 LGHNA and CDR2 YNFKEQ. There are 17 residues in the CDR3.